The next 19 T cell receptor beta chains were all read from a single sample in a study of post-analysis software for immune sequencing data. Study-wide results and caveats: Several TRBV segments were more frequent in patients than controls; TRBV5-6, TRBV5-1 and TRBV20-1 belonged to this group.

TCR beta libraries were prepared from cDNA with unique molecular identifiers. Via MiXCR, TCRdb re-called the PCR reads, giving one row per CDR3 protein. The sample has a few hundred thousand distinct CDR3 sequences, 36% seen once. Their recognized antigens are unknown. Sequenced: blood. The receptors come from a girl between 10 and 17 years old with multiple sclerosis.

In this sample, this clonotype turned up a few times. V usage is TRBV20-1 and J usage is TRBJ2-5; D not certain. CDR1 DFQATT and CDR2 SNEGSKA come from the germline V gene (reference sequence). Trimming took off 6 bases at V and 4 bases at J, with 15 bases between the two ends. The CDR3 sequence is 13 residues long. The CDR3 DNA reads as TGCAGTGCAGTTGGGGTTAGGCGAGAGACCCAGTACTTC. As protein: CSAVGVRRETQYF.

The V and J genes are TRBV29-1 and TRBJ2-7; 12 bases agree with TRBD2. After removal of 2 bases from V and 4 bases from J, the junction contained 3 bases not matched to a gene. In germline, CDR1 is SQVTM, CDR2 ANQGSEA. The CDR3 has 14 amino acids. The CDR3 bases are TGCAGCGTTGAACTAGCGGGAGGGACATACGAGCAGTACTTC. It yields the protein CSVELAGGTYEQYF.

Remarks on this clonotype: A much larger clone is a single base away; this may be a read error. CDR3: CTSSLDYSSYNEQFF. CDR3 coding DNA: TGCACCAGCAGCTTAGACTATAGCTCCTACAATGAGCAGTTCTTC. The rearrangement uses TRBV5-1 and TRBJ2-1, with TRBD2 as a possible D gene (5 bases). The CDR3 contains 15 residues. Germline-derived CDR1 and CDR2 are SGHRS and YFSETQ.

The sample holds many counts of this clonotype. This chain uses TRBV12-3 or TRBV12-4 with TRBJ1-1; TRBD1 might be the D (6 bases). The ends were cut back, 6 bases at V and 7 bases at J, with 12 bases in the middle. CDR3 length equals 12 residues. The CDR3 bases are TGTGCCAGCAGATTCGGACAGATTGAAGCTTTCTTT. Its protein is CASRFGQIEAFF.

Concerning this clonotype: A read error may explain this, as a much larger clone is one base away. This chain's CDR3 is CTSSATGDKNTEAFF. CDR3 DNA: TGTACCAGCAGTGCGACCGGGGACAAGAACACTGAAGCTTTCTTT. The rearrangement joins TRBV12-3 or TRBV12-4 to TRBJ1-1; perhaps TRBD1 as D (6 bases). CDR3 length equals 15 residues.

Regarding this clonotype: This may be a read error: a much more frequent sequence differs by one nucleotide. This chain connects TRBV11-2 to TRBJ2-3, with TRBD1 matching over 7 bases. The CDR3 sequence is 15 residues long. Germline CDR1 SGHAT, CDR2 FQNNGV. Here the CDR3 DNA reads TGTGTCAGCAGCTTAAAGGGACAGCGCACAGATACGCAGTATTTT. This encodes CVSSLKGQRTDTQYF.

J is TRBJ1-3 and V is TRBV28; D is unresolved. The V and J ends lost 8 bases and 0 bases respectively, with 11 bases between them. Germline CDR1 is MDHEN and CDR2 is SYDVKM. CDR3 length: 14 amino acids. CDR3 sequence (DNA): TGTGCCAGCGTCGGCACCAGCTCTGGAAACACCATATATTTT. Translating it yields CASVGTSSGNTIYF.

V usage is TRBV28 and J usage is TRBJ1-5, with unresolved D. The CDR3 contains 18 residues. Germline CDR1 and CDR2: MDHEN and SYDVKM. V shed 0 bases and J shed 2 bases, with 17 bases lying between them. The CDR3 nucleotides are TGTGCCAGCAGTTTATGCGGGCAGTACCGCCGATGCAATCAGCCCCAGCATTTT. Amino acid sequence: CASSLCGQYRRCNQPQHF.

With regard to this clonotype: A read error may be the cause here, since a much bigger clone is one base away. The chain employs TRBV12-3 or TRBV12-4 and TRBJ1-2; D is unresolved. This CDR3 has 13 amino acids. CDR3: CVSNRRANYGYTF. CDR3 bases: TGTGTCAGCAACCGGAGGGCTAACTATGGCTACACCTTC.

This clonotype has a handful of counts. The genes are TRBV27 and TRBJ2-2; D remains unclear. Germline CDR1 MNHEY, CDR2 SMNVEV (reference sequence). The CDR3 sequence is 13 residues long. V lost 5 bases and J lost 4, with 8 bases in between. CDR3 sequence reads: CASSTPGTGELFF. The CDR3 coding sequence is TGTGCCAGCAGTACCCCGGGCACCGGGGAGCTGTTTTTT.

At least ten counts were recorded for this clonotype. CDR3 amino acids: CAISETGGDTDTQYF. In DNA, the CDR3 is TGTGCCATCAGTGAAACAGGGGGAGACACAGATACGCAGTATTTT. This chain links TRBV10-3 with TRBJ2-3, with 8 bases that match TRBD1. The CDR3 covers 15 residues. CDR1 and CDR2 from the germline V gene are ENHRY and SYGVKD. V trimming: 3 bases; J trimming: 2 bases; junction bases outside the gene matches: 4.

This clonotype was recorded at least ten times. The genes are TRBV20-1 and TRBJ2-5, with D uncertain. Per germline, CDR1 DFQATT and CDR2 SNEGSKA (reference sequence). This CDR3 contains 11 residues. V was shortened by 3 bases and J by 5 bases, with 7 bases between the two germline ends. The CDR3 region has the DNA TGCAGTGCTAGTGCGAGCGAGACCCAGTACTTC. It translates to CSASASETQYF.

This clonotype has just a few counts. V is TRBV5-1 and J is TRBJ1-1; 7 nucleotides align to TRBD1. J lost 6 bases, V lost 4 bases, and 9 bases had no gene match. The germline CDR1 and CDR2 sequences are SGHRS and YFSETQ. This CDR3 comprises 14 residues. The CDR3: CASSAGTAGAEAFF. In DNA form, the CDR3 reads TGCGCCAGCAGCGCGGGGACAGCGGGAGCTGAAGCTTTCTTT.

V gene TRBV20-1 combines with J gene TRBJ2-5; 10 bases fit TRBD2. Germline CDR1 and CDR2: DFQATT and SNEGSKA (reference sequence). V lost 0 bases, J lost 5 bases, and 0 bases stayed unmatched. The CDR3 covers 13 residues. CDR3 in amino acids: CSAREAGGETQYF. As DNA, the CDR3 is TGCAGTGCTAGAGAAGCGGGAGGGGAGACCCAGTACTTC.

This clonotype occurred a few times. The chain uses TRBV6-1 and TRBJ2-3; D might be TRBD1 (5 bases). The CDR3 covers 17 residues. The V end lost 6 bases, the J end lost 1 base, and 20 bases lay between the germline ends. Germline loops: CDR1 MNHNS, CDR2 SASEGT. CDR3 residues: CASSLRRAREGTDTQYF. CDR3 sequence (DNA): TGTGCCAGCAGCCTGCGACGGGCCAGGGAAGGCACAGATACGCAGTATTTT.

In the case of this clonotype: Just one base apart from a much larger clone, this may be a read error. V usage is TRBV12-3 or TRBV12-4 and J usage is TRBJ2-1; D is possibly TRBD2 (5 bases). The CDR3 runs 16 residues. The CDR3 DNA reads TGTGCCGGCAGCGGTCGTATCGCAGCAAACTACAATGAGCAGTTCTTC. It specifies CAGSGRIAANYNEQFF.

The CDR3, as DNA: TGCGCCAGCAGCTTGACAGCCTTGAGCTATGGCTACACCTTC. Amino acid sequence: CASSLTALSYGYTF. The V gene is TRBV5-1, the J gene TRBJ1-2; D gene unclear. V was clipped by 1 base and J by 4 bases, with 11 bases between them. This CDR3 has 14 amino acids. Germline CDR1 is SGHRS and CDR2 is YFSETQ.

This clonotype was detected only a few times. CDR3 sequence reads: CASSIAEDTEAFF. CDR3 sequence (DNA): TGTGCCAGTAGTATCGCTGAGGACACTGAAGCTTTCTTT. The chain combines TRBV19 with TRBJ1-1; D is unclear. Trimming removed 3 bases from V and 3 bases from J, with 8 bases in between. The germline gives CDR1 LNHDA, CDR2 SQIVND (reference sequence). The CDR3 runs 13 residues.

Concerning this clonotype itself: A much bigger clone sits one base away, suggesting this may be a read error. J is TRBJ2-3 and V is TRBV9, with 9 bases aligning to TRBD2. CDR1 is SGDLS and CDR2 is YYNGEE in the germline V gene. The CDR3 has 14 residues. The CDR3 loop is CAGSEAGGADTQYF. CDR3 DNA: TGTGCCGGCAGCGAAGCGGGAGGTGCAGATACGCAGTATTTT. Drawing the rest from reference TRBV9 and TRBJ2-3, the complete variable domain is DSGVTQTPKHLITATGQRVTLRCSPRSGDLSVYWYQQSLDQGLQFLIQYYNGEERAKGNILERFSAQQFPDLHSELNLSSLELGDSALYFCAGSEAGGADTQYFGPGTRLTVL.